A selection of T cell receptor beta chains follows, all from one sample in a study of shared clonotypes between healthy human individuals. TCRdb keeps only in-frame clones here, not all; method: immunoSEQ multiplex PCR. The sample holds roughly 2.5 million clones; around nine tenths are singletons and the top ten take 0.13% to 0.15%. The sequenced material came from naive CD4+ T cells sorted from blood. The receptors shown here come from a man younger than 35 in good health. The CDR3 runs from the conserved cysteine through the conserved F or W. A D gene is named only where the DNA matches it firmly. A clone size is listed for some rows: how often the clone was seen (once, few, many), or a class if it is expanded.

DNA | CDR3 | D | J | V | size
TGCGCCAGCAGCTTGGGAGACAGGGGAACTGGAAACACCATATATTTT | CASSLGDRGTGNTIYF | TRBD1 | TRBJ1-3 | TRBV5-1 | NA
TGCGCCAGCAGCTTGGGGAACGCGGGAGGTCCAGGTGGCACAGATACGCAGTATTTT | CASSLGNAGGPGGTDTQYF | TRBD2 | TRBJ2-3 | TRBV5-1 | NA
TGTGCCAGCAGCTTGACAGGGCCAACTAATGAAAAACTGTTTTTT | CASSLTGPTNEKLFF | TRBD1 | TRBJ1-4 | TRBV7-9 | once
TGTGCCAGCAGCTTGGCCCGGAGGGGTTCCGAGCAGTACTTC | CASSLARRGSEQYF | NA | TRBJ2-7 | TRBV5-5 | NA
TGTGCCAGCAGCCCCGGCGACAGGATGGCCTCTGGGGCCAACGTCCTGACTTTC | CASSPGDRMASGANVLTF | NA | TRBJ2-6 | TRBV11-3 | once
TGTGCCAGCAGCCCGACAGGTTTTCGTGGGAACACTGAAGCTTTCTTT | CASSPTGFRGNTEAFF | NA | TRBJ1-1 | TRBV7-9 | NA
TGTGCCAGCAGCTTAGATTGGGCGGTCAGCACAGATACGCAGTATTTT | CASSLDWAVSTDTQYF | NA | TRBJ2-3 | TRBV11-2 | NA
TGTGCCAGCAGCGTAGGGGCAGCGTACAATGAGCAGTTCTTC | CASSVGAAYNEQFF | NA | TRBJ2-1 | TRBV9 | NA
TGTGCTAGTGGGGAGATCACCGGGGAGCTGTTTTTT | CASGEITGELFF | NA | TRBJ2-2 | TRBV12-5 | NA
TGTGCCAGCTCACCCCAACAGGATCTCAACTATGGCTACACCTTC | CASSPQQDLNYGYTF | NA | TRBJ1-2 | TRBV18 | NA
TGTGCCTGGAGGCCTCTAGCCCCATACTACAATGAGCAGTTCTTC | CAWRPLAPYYNEQFF | NA | TRBJ2-1 | TRBV30 | NA
TGTGCCAGCACCCCCGAGGGAGGTTTCTACGAGCAGTACTTC | CASTPEGGFYEQYF | NA | TRBJ2-7 | TRBV2 | NA
TGCGCCAGCAGCCAAGTTTGGCTGGTCGGAAACACCATATATTTT | CASSQVWLVGNTIYF | NA | TRBJ1-3 | TRBV4-3 | NA
TGTGCCAGCAGTCCCGGTGTGGCGGGGCAAACTTACGAGCAGTACTTC | CASSPGVAGQTYEQYF | NA | TRBJ2-7 | TRBV6-6 | NA
TGTGCCAGCAGCCGATTCGAGCTAGCCCATCGGAAACACGAGCAGTACTTC | CASSRFELAHRKHEQYF | NA | TRBJ2-7 | TRBV21-1 | NA
TGTGCCAGCAGCCCTCACCCAGGGATAACTGAAGCTTTCTTT | CASSPHPGITEAFF | NA | TRBJ1-1 | TRBV7-2 | NA
TGTGCCTGGACCTATTTTAGAGCAGGGGGAGATAATTCACCCCTCCACTTT | CAWTYFRAGGDNSPLHF | TRBD1 | TRBJ1-6 | TRBV30 | NA
TGCAGTGCTGCCCAGCCCAATGAGCAGTTCTTC | CSAAQPNEQFF | NA | TRBJ2-1 | TRBV20-1 | once
TGTGCCAGCAGCTTACAGGGCGCGGTTGGAAACACCATATATTTT | CASSLQGAVGNTIYF | NA | TRBJ1-3 | TRBV5-4 | NA
TGCGCCAGCAGCCTACTCGGCCACCTCTCTATGGATACGCAGTATTTT | CASSLLGHLSMDTQYF | NA | TRBJ2-3 | TRBV4-1 | NA
TGTGCCAGCAGTGCAACTCCTATGGGGGGGAATGAGCAGTTCTTC | CASSATPMGGNEQFF | TRBD2 | TRBJ2-1 | TRBV25-1 | NA
TGTGCCAGTACGCCGGGAGGGATTATTGCCGAGCAGTACTTC | CASTPGGIIAEQYF | TRBD2 | TRBJ2-7 | TRBV19 | NA
TGTGCCAGCAGCTGGGGGCAGTTGAACACCGGGGAGCTGTTTTTT | CASSWGQLNTGELFF | NA | TRBJ2-2 | TRBV7-9 | NA
TGTGCCAGCAGCCTTCGACAGGGGAGCGAGCAGTACTTC | CASSLRQGSEQYF | TRBD1 | TRBJ2-7 | TRBV5-4 | NA
TGTGCCAGTAGTCCCCTCCGGACCGAAACTCGGGACCGGGGTGGCTACACCTTC | CASSPLRTETRDRGGYTF | NA | TRBJ1-2 | TRBV19 | NA
TGTGCCAGCAGCTTGGGGGCGGAGACCCAGTACTTC | CASSLGAETQYF | NA | TRBJ2-5 | TRBV7-9 | NA
TGTGCCAGCAGCCTAGATTCACCCCTCCACTTT | CASSLDSPLHF | NA | TRBJ1-6 | TRBV7-2 | NA
TGTGCCACCGGCAGAGAGGTCCTTGGTAATCAGCCCCAGCATTTT | CATGREVLGNQPQHF | NA | TRBJ1-5 | TRBV15 | NA
TGCGCCAGCACCAAGGGGACTGGGAATGAGCAGTTCTTC | CASTKGTGNEQFF | NA | TRBJ2-1 | TRBV10-2 | NA
TGCGCCAGCAGCTTGGCCAAGACAGGGAGGACTGAAGCTTTCTTT | CASSLAKTGRTEAFF | TRBD1 | TRBJ1-1 | TRBV5-1 | NA
TGTGCCTGGAGTATAGGGGGTCGCACTGAAGCTTTCTTT | CAWSIGGRTEAFF | NA | TRBJ1-1 | TRBV30 | NA
TGTGCCAGTTCCGTGACGGGGGGGCAAAGCTCTGGGGCCAACGTCCTGACTTTC | CASSVTGGQSSGANVLTF | TRBD2 | TRBJ2-6 | TRBV19 | NA
TGTGCCAGCAGCCAAGATTATATTGGAACGCAGTATTTT | CASSQDYIGTQYF | NA | TRBJ2-3 | TRBV14 | NA
TGTGCCAGCGGTACTGGTTGGGGTGCGGAGACCCAGTACTTC | CASGTGWGAETQYF | NA | TRBJ2-5 | TRBV7-2 | NA
TGTGCCAGCAGCTTAGTACAGGGGGCAACAGATACGCAGTATTTT | CASSLVQGATDTQYF | TRBD1 | TRBJ2-3 | TRBV7-2 | once